Following are 5 T cell receptor beta chains from one sample sequenced in a study of metastatic and nonmetastatic thyroid tumors. TCRdb re-processed the PCR reads through MiXCR. The data show approximately 23,000 clones, more than 20% seen once. All patients were treatment-naive before thyroid surgery. Material for sequencing was blood. These receptors came from a male donor with papillary thyroid cancer or a benign thyroid nodule (not recorded which). Some clones in this sample may be carry-over from other donors' samples.

This chain connects TRBV27 to TRBJ2-3; 9 bases fit TRBD2. CDR1 and CDR2 from the germline V gene are MNHEY and SMNVEV (reference sequence). V shed 5 bases and J 7 bases; nucleotides not matched to a gene: 7. The CDR3 length is 14 residues. The CDR3 sequence: CASSTTSGHYTQYF. CDR3 coding DNA: TGTGCCAGCAGTACTACTAGCGGGCACTATACGCAGTATTTT.

This clone has a count of ten or more. The J gene is TRBJ1-1, the V gene TRBV29-1, with D uncertain. Germline V gene data show CDR1 as SQVTM and CDR2 as ANQGSEA. Trimming pared 6 bases from V and 0 bases from J, leaving 8 bases between. The CDR3 spans 12 residues. The CDR3 nucleotides are TGCAGCGTAGGAGAGTTGAACACTGAAGCTTTCTTT. Translation: CSVGELNTEAFF. The full variable domain, with the rest looked up from reference TRBV29-1 and TRBJ1-1, is SAVISQKPSRDICQRGTSLTIQCQVDSQVTMMFWYRQQPGQSLTLIATANQGSEATYESGFVIDKFPISRPNLTFSTLTVSNMSPEDSSIYLCSVGELNTEAFFGQGTRLTVV.

The chain joins TRBV20-1 to TRBJ1-2; D is possibly TRBD1 (6 bases). The CDR3 extends over 14 amino acids. V lost 2 bases and J 2 bases, leaving 12 bases between the germline ends. CDR1 DFQATT and CDR2 SNEGSKA come from the germline V gene (reference sequence). CDR3 protein: CSARQDSINYGYTF. CDR3 DNA sequence: TGCAGTGCTAGACAGGACAGTATCAACTATGGCTACACCTTC.

The V call is TRBV11-3, the J call TRBJ2-7; possibly TRBD1 or TRBD2 for D (5 bases each). The CDR3 spans 11 residues. CDR1 is SGHNT and CDR2 is YENEEA in the germline V gene. Trimming left V 2 bases short and J 10 bases short, with 9 bases between. The CDR3 sequence is CASSLNGDQYF. In DNA, the CDR3 is TGTGCCAGCAGCTTAAACGGGGACCAGTACTTC.

The rearrangement uses TRBV11-1 and TRBJ2-5, with 9 bases aligning to TRBD2. Trimming removed 3 bases from V and 5 bases from J; junction bases left unmatched: 16. Per germline, CDR1 SGHAT and CDR2 FQDESV (reference sequence). The CDR3 is made up of 18 amino acids. The CDR3 coding sequence is TGTGCCAGCAGCTTTCCCTCCGCGGGAGGGACCACGGAGGAGACCCAGTACTTC. This gives the protein CASSFPSAGGTTEETQYF.